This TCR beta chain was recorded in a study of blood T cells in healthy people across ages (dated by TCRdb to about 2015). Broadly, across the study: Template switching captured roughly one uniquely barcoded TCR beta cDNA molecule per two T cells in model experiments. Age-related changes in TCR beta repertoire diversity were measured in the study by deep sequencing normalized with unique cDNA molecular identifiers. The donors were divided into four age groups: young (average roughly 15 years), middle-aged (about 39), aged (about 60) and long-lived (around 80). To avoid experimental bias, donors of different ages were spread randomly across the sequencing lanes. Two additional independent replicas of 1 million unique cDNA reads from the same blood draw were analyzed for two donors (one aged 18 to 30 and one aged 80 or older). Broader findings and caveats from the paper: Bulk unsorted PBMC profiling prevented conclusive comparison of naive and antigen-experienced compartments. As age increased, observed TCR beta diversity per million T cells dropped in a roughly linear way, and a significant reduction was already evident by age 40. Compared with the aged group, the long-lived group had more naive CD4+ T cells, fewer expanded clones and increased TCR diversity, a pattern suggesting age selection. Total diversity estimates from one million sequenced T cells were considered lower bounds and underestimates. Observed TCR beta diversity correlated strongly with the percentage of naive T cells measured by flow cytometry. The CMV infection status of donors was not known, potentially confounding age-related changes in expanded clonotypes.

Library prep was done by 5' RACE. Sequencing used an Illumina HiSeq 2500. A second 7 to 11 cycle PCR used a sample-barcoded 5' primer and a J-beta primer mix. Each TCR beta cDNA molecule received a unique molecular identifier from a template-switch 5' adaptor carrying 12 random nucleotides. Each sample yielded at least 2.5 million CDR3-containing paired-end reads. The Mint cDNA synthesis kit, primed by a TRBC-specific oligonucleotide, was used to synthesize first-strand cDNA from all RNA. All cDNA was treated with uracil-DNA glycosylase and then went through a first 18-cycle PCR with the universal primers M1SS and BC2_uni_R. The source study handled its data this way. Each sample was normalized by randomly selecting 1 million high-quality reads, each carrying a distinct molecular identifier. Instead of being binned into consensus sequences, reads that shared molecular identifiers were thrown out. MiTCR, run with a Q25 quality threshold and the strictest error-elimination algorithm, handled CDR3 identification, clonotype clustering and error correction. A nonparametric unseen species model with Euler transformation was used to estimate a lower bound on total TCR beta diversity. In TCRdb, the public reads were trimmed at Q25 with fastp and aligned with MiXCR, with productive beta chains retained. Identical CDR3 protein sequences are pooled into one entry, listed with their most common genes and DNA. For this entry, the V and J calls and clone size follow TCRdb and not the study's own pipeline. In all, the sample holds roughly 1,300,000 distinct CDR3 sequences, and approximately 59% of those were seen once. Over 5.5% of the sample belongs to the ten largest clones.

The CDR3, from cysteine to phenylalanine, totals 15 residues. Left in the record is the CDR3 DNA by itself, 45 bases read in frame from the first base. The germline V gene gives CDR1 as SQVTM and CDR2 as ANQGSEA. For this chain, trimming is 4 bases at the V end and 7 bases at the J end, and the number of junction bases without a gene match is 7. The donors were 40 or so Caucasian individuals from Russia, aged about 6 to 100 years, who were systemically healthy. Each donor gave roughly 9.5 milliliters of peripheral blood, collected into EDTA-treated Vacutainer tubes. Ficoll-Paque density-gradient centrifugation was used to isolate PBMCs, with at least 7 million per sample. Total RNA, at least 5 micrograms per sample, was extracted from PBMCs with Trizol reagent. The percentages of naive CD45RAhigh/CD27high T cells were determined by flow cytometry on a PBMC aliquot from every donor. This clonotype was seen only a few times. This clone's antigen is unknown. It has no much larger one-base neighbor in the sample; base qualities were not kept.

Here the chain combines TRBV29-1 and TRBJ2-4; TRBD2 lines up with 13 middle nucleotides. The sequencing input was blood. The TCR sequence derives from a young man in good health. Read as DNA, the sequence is TGCAGCGTTGGCGGACTAGCGGGAGAAGTGAACATTCAGTACTTC. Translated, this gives CSVGGLAGEVNIQYF.